Listed here are 15 T cell receptor beta chains from one sample, sequenced in a study of cytomegalovirus exposure and HLA in healthy donors. The primer mix had 60 Vbeta and 13 Jbeta primers. Using immunoSEQ multiplex PCR, the repertoire was profiled, and TCRdb retains in-frame clones only, with some absent. The sample lists 95,000 to 110,000 clones; about 80% were seen once. Sequenced material: PBMCs. The receptors shown here come from a man between 25 and 39 years old in good health and CMV-seronegative.

The count of this clone is one. The V and J genes are TRBV6-1 and TRBJ1-5; 10 bases fit TRBD1. CDR1 and CDR2 (germline): MNHNS, SASEGT. This CDR3 has 14 residues. V was clipped by 6 bases and J by 5 bases; unmatched bases: 4. Here the CDR3 reads CASSRTGGDQPQHF. As DNA, the CDR3 is TGTGCCAGCAGCAGGACAGGGGGGGATCAGCCCCAGCATTTT.

The J gene is TRBJ2-7, the V gene TRBV7-9; TRBD2 might be the D (6 bases). Germline V gene sequence: CDR1 SEHNR, CDR2 FQNEAQ (reference sequence). The V gene lost 8 bases and the J gene lost 5 bases, with 19 bases spanning the gap. This CDR3 contains 14 residues. The CDR3: CASRESWSGHEQYF. For the CDR3, the DNA is TGTGCCAGCCGGGAGTCTTGGTCGGGGCACGAGCAGTACTTC. The full variable domain, its missing parts supplied by reference TRBV7-9 and TRBJ2-7, is DTGVSQNPRHKITKRGQNVTFRCDPISEHNRLYWYRQTLGQGPEFLTYFQNEAQLEKSRLLSDRFSAERPKGSFSTLEIQRTEQGDSAMYLCASRESWSGHEQYFGPGTRLTVT.

V is TRBV27 and J is TRBJ1-2, with TRBD1 matching 9 bases. With 5 bases clipped from V and 0 bases from J, the junction kept 10 bases outside the gene matches. Germline-derived CDR1 and CDR2 are MNHEY and SMNVEV (reference sequence). This CDR3 contains 17 residues. The CDR3 DNA sequence: TGTGCCAGCAGTGGGACAGGGTACGGGTATTCTAACTATGGCTACACCTTC. Protein product: CASSGTGYGYSNYGYTF.

V is TRBV29-1 and J is TRBJ2-7, with TRBD2 identical over 7 bases. Germline V lookup: CDR1 SQVTM, CDR2 ANQGSEA. This CDR3 comprises 14 residues. The junction had 8 bases not matched to a gene; V was cut back by 4 bases and J by 2 bases. CDR3 in DNA: TGCAGCGTTGGGGGGGGAGAAAACCCCTACGAGCAGTACTTC. It encodes CSVGGGENPYEQYF.

The chain joins TRBV29-1 to TRBJ2-1; 14 bases map to TRBD2. In germline, CDR1 is SQVTM, CDR2 ANQGSEA. With 3 bases clipped from V and 8 bases from J, the junction kept 9 bases outside the gene matches. This CDR3 contains 16 residues. CDR3 bases: TGCAGCGTTGACGCCCGACTAGCGGGGGGGACGTATGAGCAGTTCTTC. It specifies CSVDARLAGGTYEQFF.

The chain couples TRBV15 to TRBJ2-3; D possibly corresponds to TRBD1 (6 bases). CDR1 and CDR2 from the germline V gene are LNHNV and YYDKDF (reference sequence). This CDR3 has 15 amino acids. V was shortened by 2 bases and J by 7 bases, with 16 bases between the two germline ends. For the CDR3, the DNA is TGTGCCACCAGCAGACCGGACAGCGGCAGGTATACGCAGTATTTT. Residues: CATSRPDSGRYTQYF. Complete variable domain (other parts from reference TRBV15 and TRBJ2-3): DAMVIQNPRYQVTQFGKPVTLSCSQTLNHNVMYWYQQKSSQAPKLLFHYYDKDFNNEADTPDNFQSRRPNTSFCFLDIRSPGLGDTAMYLCATSRPDSGRYTQYFGPGTRLTVL.

The CDR3 sequence: CASSSPGLRNEQFF. In nucleotides, the CDR3 is TGCGCCAGCAGCTCCCCCGGACTAAGGAATGAGCAGTTCTTC. V and J are TRBV5-1 and TRBJ2-1, with D possibly matching TRBD2 (6 bases). The V and J ends lost 3 bases and 7 bases respectively, with 14 bases between them. The CDR3 loop spans 14 amino acids. Germline loops: CDR1 SGHRS, CDR2 YFSETQ.

V and J are TRBV19 and TRBJ1-1; D gene ambiguous. The CDR3 extends over 13 amino acids. CDR1 is LNHDA, CDR2 SQIVND, per germline (reference sequence). Trimming took off 6 bases at V and 1 base at J, with 9 bases between the two ends. CDR3 DNA sequence: TGTGCCAGTAGGCAGGTAACGAACACTGAAGCTTTCTTT. This translates into CASRQVTNTEAFF.

The rearrangement uses TRBV7-9 and TRBJ2-5; TRBD1 aligns across 12 bases. The germline gives CDR1 SEHNR, CDR2 FQNEAQ (reference sequence). This CDR3 is 16 amino acids long. Trimming at V came to 4 bases and at J to 2 bases, leaving 5 bases not matched to a gene. This chain's CDR3 is CASSSRDRGLQETQYF. The CDR3 DNA is TGTGCCAGCAGCTCCCGGGACAGGGGGCTTCAAGAGACCCAGTACTTC.

The chain is built from TRBV7-9 and TRBJ1-1; tentative D call: TRBD1 (6 bases). The germline V gene encodes CDR1 SEHNR and CDR2 FQNEAQ (reference sequence). The CDR3 covers 14 residues. With 2 bases removed from V and 3 bases from J, the gap between germline ends came to 10 bases. CDR3 protein: CASSLRGSDTEAFF. In nucleotides, the CDR3 is TGTGCCAGCAGCTTAAGGGGGAGTGACACTGAAGCTTTCTTT.

There are a few counts of this clone. This chain joins TRBV30 and TRBJ1-6; weak D call: TRBD1 (6 bases). Trimming stripped 0 bases from V and 10 bases from J, with 16 bases between. This CDR3 contains 15 residues. Germline V gene data show CDR1 as GTSNPN and CDR2 as SVGIG (reference sequence). The CDR3 sequence: CAWSVLTGGDSPLHF. DNA of the CDR3: TGTGCCTGGAGTGTACTGACAGGAGGAGACTCACCCCTCCACTTT.

This sequence joins TRBV15 and TRBJ2-4; D ambiguous. Germline loops: CDR1 LNHNV, CDR2 YYDKDF (reference sequence). The CDR3 extends over 15 amino acids. Trimming removed 0 bases from V and 8 bases from J, with 14 bases in between. CDR3 sequence: CATSRDFTGLDIQYF. The CDR3, as DNA: TGTGCCACCAGCAGAGATTTCACGGGTTTGGACATTCAGTACTTC.

This chain uses TRBV5-6 with TRBJ1-1, with D perhaps matching TRBD1 (6 bases). Per the germline V gene, CDR1 is SGHDT and CDR2 is YYEEEE. This CDR3 region has 13 residues. The V gene lost 4 bases and the J gene lost 4 bases, with 11 bases spanning the gap. The CDR3 DNA reads TGTGCCAGCAGCATTCAGGGGAGCACTGAAGCTTTCTTT. Its protein product is CASSIQGSTEAFF.

This clone was found once. This chain joins TRBV12-5 and TRBJ2-2; 11 bases fit TRBD2. Germline V lookup: CDR1 LGHNT, CDR2 FRNRAP. Germline trimming cut 2 bases from V and 6 bases from J; bases unmatched to any gene: 5. The CDR3 is 16 amino acids. The CDR3 DNA sequence: TGTGCTAGTGGTTTGAATATAGCGGGGGGGCCCGGGGAGCTGTTTTTT. It is translated as CASGLNIAGGPGELFF.

V gene TRBV19 combines with J gene TRBJ2-1, with 12 bases identical to TRBD2. The CDR3 loop spans 15 amino acids. The germline V gene encodes CDR1 LNHDA and CDR2 SQIVND (reference sequence). V was pared by 6 bases and J by 10 bases, with 10 bases of the junction left unmatched. The CDR3 sequence is CASRASTSGRGEQFF. In DNA form, the CDR3 reads TGTGCCAGTAGGGCCTCGACTAGCGGGAGAGGAGAGCAGTTCTTC.